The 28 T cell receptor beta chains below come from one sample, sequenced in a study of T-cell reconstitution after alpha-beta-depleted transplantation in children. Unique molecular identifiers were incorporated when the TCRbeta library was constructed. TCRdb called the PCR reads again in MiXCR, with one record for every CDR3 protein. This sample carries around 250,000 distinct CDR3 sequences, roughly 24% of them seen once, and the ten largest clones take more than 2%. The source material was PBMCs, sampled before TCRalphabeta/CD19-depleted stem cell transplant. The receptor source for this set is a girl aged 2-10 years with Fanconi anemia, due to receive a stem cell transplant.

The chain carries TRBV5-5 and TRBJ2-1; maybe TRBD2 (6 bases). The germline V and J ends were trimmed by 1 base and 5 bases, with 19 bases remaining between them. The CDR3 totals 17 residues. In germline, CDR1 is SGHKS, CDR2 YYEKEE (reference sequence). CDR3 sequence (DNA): TGTGCCAGCAGCTTGTCCCGAAGGCAAGGGAGGAACAATGAGCAGTTCTTC. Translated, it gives CASSLSRRQGRNNEQFF.

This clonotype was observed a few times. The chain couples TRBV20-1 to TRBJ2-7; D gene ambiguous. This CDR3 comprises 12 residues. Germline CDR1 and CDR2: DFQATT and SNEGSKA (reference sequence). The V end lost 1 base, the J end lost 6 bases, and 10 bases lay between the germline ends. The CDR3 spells CSARGWLPEQYF. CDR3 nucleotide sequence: TGCAGTGCTAGAGGATGGCTCCCCGAGCAGTACTTC.

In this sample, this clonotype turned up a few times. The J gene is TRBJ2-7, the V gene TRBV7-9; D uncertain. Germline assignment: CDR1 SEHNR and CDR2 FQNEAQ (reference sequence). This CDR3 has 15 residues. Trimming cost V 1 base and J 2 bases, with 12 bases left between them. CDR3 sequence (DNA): TGTGCCAGCAGCTTAGAGGGCAGCCTGCCCTACGAGCAGTACTTC. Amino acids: CASSLEGSLPYEQYF.

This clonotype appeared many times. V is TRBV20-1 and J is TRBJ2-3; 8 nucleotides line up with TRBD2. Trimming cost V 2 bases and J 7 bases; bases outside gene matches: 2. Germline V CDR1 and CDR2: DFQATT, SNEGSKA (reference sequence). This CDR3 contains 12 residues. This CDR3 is CSARLAGNTQYF. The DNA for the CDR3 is TGCAGTGCTAGATTAGCGGGAAATACGCAGTATTTT.

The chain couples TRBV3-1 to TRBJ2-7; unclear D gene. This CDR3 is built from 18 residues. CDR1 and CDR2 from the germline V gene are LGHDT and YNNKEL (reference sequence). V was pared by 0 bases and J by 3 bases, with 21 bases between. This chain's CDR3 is CASSQESRLRNNYYEQYF. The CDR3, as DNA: TGTGCCAGCAGCCAAGAAAGTCGTCTCAGGAATAACTACTACGAGCAGTACTTC.

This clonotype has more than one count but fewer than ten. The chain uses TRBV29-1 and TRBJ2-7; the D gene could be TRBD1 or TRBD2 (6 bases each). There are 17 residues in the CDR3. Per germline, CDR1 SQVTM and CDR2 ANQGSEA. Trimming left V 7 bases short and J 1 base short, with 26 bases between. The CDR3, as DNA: TGCAGCGCAGGTGGTCGGGGGCAACGCGGCCCTTCCTACGAGCAGTACTTC. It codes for CSAGGRGQRGPSYEQYF.

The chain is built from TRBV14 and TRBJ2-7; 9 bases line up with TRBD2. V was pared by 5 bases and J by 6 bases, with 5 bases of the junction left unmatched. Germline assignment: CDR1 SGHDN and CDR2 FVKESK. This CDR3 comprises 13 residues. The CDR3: CASSGTSFGEQYF. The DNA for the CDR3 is TGTGCCAGCAGCGGGACTAGCTTCGGCGAGCAGTACTTC.

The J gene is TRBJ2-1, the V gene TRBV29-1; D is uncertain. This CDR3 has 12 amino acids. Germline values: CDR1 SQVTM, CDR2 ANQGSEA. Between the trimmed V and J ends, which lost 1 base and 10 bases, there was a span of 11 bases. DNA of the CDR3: TGCAGCGTTGAAGCCGGACGTCGGGAGCAGTTCTTC. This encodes CSVEAGRREQFF.

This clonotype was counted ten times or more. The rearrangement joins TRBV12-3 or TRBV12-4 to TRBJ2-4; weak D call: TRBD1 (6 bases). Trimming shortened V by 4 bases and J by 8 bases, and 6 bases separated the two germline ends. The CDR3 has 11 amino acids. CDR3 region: CASSWGHIQYF. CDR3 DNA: TGTGCCAGCAGTTGGGGGCACATTCAGTACTTC.

CDR3 nucleotides: TGCAGTGCTAGAGACCAGCGTCCATACAATGAGCAGTTCTTC. It yields the protein CSARDQRPYNEQFF. The J gene is TRBJ2-1, the V gene TRBV20-1, with D unresolved. Trimming shortened V by 0 bases and J by 4 bases, and 10 bases separated the two germline ends. Germline V gives CDR1 DFQATT, CDR2 SNEGSKA (reference sequence). The CDR3 totals 14 residues.

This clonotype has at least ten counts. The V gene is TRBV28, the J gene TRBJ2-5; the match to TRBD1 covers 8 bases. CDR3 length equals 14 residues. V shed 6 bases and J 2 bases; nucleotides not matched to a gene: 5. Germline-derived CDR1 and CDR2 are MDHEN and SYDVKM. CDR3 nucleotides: TGTGCCAGCAGCTATTACAGGGGGCAAGAGACCCAGTACTTC. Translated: CASSYYRGQETQYF.

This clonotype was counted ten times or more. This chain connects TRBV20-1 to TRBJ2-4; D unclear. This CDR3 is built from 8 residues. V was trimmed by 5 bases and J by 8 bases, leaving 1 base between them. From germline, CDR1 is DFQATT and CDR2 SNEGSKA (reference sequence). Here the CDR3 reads CSADIQYF. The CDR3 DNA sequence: TGCAGTGCTGACATTCAGTACTTC.

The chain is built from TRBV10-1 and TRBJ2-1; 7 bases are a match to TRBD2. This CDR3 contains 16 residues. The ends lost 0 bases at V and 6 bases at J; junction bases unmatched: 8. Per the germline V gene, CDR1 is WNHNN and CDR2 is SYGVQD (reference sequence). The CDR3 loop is CASSESEGGPVNEQFF. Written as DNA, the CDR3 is TGCGCCAGCAGTGAGTCGGAGGGAGGGCCCGTCAATGAGCAGTTCTTC.

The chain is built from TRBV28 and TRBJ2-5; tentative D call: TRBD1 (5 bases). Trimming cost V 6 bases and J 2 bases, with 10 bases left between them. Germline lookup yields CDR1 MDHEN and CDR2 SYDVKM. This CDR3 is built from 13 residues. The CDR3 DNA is TGTGCCAGCAGCCCCAGGGTGCAAGAGACCCAGTACTTC. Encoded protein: CASSPRVQETQYF.

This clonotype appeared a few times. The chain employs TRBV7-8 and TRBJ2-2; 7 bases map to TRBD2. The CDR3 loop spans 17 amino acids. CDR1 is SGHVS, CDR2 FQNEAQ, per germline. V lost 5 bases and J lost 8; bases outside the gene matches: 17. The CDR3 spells CASSRELAWDQAGELFF. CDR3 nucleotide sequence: TGTGCCAGCAGCCGAGAACTAGCGTGGGACCAGGCGGGGGAGCTGTTTTTT.

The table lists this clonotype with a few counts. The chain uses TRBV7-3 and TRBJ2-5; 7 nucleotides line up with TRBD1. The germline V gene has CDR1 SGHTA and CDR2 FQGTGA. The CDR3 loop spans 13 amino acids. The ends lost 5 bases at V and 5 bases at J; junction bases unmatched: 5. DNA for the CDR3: TGTGCCAGCAGCCAAGGGGGCAGGGAGACCCAGTACTTC. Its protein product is CASSQGGRETQYF.

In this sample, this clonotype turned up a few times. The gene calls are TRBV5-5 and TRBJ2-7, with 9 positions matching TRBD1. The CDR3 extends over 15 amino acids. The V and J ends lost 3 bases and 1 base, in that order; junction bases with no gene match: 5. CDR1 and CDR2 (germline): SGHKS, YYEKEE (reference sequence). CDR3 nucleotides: TGTGCCAGCAGCTCGGACAGGGGCGAATCCTACGAGCAGTACTTC. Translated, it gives CASSSDRGESYEQYF. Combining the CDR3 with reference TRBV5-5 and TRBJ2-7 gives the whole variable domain DAGVTQSPTHLIKTRGQQVTLRCSPISGHKSVSWYQQVLGQGPQFIFQYYEKEERGRGNFPDRFSARQFPNYSSELNVNALLLGDSALYLCASSSDRGESYEQYFGPGTRLTVT.

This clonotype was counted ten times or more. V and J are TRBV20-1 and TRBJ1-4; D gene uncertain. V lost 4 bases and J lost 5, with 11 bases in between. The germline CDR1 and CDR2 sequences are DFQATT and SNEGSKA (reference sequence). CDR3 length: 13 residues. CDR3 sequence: CSAIGAVNEKLFF. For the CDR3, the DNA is TGCAGTGCTATCGGCGCCGTCAATGAAAAACTGTTTTTT.

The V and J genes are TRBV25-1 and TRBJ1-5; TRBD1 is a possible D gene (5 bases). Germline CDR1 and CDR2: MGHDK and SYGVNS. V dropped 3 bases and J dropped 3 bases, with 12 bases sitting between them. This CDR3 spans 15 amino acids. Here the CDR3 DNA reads TGTGCCAGCAGTGAGGGAACAGGTTACAATCAGCCCCAGCATTTT. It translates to CASSEGTGYNQPQHF.

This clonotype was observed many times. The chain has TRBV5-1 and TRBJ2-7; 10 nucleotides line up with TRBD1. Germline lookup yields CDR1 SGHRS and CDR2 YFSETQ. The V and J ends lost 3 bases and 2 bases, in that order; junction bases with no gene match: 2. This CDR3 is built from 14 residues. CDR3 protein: CASSWDRGTYEQYF. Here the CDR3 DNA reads TGCGCCAGCAGCTGGGACAGGGGAACCTACGAGCAGTACTTC.

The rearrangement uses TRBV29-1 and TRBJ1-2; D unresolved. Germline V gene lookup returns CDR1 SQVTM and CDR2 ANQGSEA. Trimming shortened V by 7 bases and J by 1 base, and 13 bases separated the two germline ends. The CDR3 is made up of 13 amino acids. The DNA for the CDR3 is TGCAGCGCATACCTAAAATTTAACTATGGCTACACCTTC. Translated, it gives CSAYLKFNYGYTF. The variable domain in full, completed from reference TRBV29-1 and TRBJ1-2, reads SAVISQKPSRDICQRGTSLTIQCQVDSQVTMMFWYRQQPGQSLTLIATANQGSEATYESGFVIDKFPISRPNLTFSTLTVSNMSPEDSSIYLCSAYLKFNYGYTFGSGTRLTVV.

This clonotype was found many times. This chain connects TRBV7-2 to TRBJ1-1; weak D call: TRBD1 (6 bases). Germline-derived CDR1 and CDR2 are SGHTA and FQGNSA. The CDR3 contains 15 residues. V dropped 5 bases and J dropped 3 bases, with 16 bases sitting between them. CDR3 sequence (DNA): TGTGCCAGCAGCCTCTGGACAGAATTATACACTGAAGCTTTCTTT. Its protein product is CASSLWTELYTEAFF.

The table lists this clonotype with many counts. The CDR3 coding sequence is TGTGCCAGCAACATCGAACCGGGACACGGAGCTTACGAGCAGTACTTC. It yields the protein CASNIEPGHGAYEQYF. The J gene is TRBJ2-7, the V gene TRBV4-2, with a possible D match to TRBD1 (6 bases). The CDR3 loop spans 16 amino acids. Trimming took off 7 bases at V and 4 bases at J, with 23 bases between the two ends. The V gene's germline CDR1 is LGHNA and CDR2 YNFKEQ.

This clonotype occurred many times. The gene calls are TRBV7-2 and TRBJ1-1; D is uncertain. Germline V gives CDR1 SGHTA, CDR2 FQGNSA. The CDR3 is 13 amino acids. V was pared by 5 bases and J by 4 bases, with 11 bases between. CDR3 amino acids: CASSNVGTTEAFF. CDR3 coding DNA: TGTGCCAGCAGCAACGTGGGTACCACTGAAGCTTTCTTT.

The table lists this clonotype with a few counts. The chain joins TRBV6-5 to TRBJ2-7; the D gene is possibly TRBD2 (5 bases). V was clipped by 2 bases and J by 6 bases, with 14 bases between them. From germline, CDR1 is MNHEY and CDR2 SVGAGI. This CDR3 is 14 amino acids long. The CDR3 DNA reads TGTGCCAGCAGTTACGTGGGTGTCCGGGGCGAGCAGTACTTC. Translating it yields CASSYVGVRGEQYF.

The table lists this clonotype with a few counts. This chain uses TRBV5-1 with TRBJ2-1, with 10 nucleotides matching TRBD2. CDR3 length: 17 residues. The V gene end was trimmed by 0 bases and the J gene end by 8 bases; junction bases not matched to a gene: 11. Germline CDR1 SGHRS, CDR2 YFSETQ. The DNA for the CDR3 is TGCGCCAGCAGCTTGGCCCCCCTAGCGGGAGTAGGCTATGAGCAGTTCTTC. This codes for CASSLAPLAGVGYEQFF.

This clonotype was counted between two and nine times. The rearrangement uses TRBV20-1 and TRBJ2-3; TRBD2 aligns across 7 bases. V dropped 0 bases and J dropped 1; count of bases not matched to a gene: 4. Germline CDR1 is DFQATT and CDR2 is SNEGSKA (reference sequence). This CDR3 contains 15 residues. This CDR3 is CSAREHTSGTDTQYF. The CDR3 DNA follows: TGCAGTGCTAGAGAGCATACTAGCGGCACAGATACGCAGTATTTT.

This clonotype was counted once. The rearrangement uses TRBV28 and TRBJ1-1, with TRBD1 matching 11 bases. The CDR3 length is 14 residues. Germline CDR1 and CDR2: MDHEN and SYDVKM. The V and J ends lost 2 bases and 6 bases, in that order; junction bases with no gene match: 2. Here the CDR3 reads CASSLRTGGPEAFF. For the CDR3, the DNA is TGTGCCAGCAGTTTAAGGACAGGGGGCCCTGAAGCTTTCTTT.